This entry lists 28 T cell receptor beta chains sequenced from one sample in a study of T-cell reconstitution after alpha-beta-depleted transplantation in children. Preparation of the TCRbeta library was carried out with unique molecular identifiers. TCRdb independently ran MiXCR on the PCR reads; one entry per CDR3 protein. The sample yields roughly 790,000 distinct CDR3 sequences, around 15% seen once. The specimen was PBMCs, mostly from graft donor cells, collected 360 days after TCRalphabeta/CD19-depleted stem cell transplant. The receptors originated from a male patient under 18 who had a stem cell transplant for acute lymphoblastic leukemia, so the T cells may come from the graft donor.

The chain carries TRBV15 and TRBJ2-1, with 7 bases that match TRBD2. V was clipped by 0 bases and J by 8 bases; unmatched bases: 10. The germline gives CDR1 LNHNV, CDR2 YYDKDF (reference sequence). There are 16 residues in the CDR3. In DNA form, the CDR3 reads TGTGCCACCAGCAGAGATCGTGGCGGGAGTAGTGATGAGCAGTTCTTC. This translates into CATSRDRGGSSDEQFF.

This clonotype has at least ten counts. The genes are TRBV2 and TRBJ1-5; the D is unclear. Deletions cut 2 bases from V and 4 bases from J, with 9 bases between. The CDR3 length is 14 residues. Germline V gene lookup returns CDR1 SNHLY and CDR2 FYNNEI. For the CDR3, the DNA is TGTGCCAGCAGTGAATGGACGGGAAATCAGCCCCAGCATTTT. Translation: CASSEWTGNQPQHF.

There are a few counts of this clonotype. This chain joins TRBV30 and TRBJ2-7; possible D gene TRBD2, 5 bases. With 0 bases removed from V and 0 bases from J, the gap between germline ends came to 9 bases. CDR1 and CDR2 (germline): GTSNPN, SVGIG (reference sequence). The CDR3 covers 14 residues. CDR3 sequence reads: CAWSVGLLSYEQYF. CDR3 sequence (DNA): TGTGCCTGGAGTGTAGGACTCCTCTCCTACGAGCAGTACTTC. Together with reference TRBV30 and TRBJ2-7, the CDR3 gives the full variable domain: SQTIHQWPATLVQPVGSPLSLECTVEGTSNPNLYWYRQAAGRGLQLLFYSVGIGQISSEVPQNLSASRPQDRQFILSSKKLLLSDSGFYLCAWSVGLLSYEQYFGPGTRLTVT.

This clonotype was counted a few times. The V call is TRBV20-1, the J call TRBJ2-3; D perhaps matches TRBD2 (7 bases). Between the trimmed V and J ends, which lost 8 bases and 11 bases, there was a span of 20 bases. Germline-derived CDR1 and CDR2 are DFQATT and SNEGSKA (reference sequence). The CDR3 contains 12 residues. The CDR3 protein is CSTRRGGFRQYF. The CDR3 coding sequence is TGCAGTACGCGGAGGGGGGGCTTTAGGCAGTATTTT.

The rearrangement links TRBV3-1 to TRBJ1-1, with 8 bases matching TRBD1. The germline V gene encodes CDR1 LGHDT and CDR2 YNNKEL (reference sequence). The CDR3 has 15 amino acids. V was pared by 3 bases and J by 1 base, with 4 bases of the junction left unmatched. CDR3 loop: CASSQTGQGNTEAFF. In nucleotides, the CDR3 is TGTGCCAGCAGCCAGACAGGACAGGGGAACACTGAAGCTTTCTTT.

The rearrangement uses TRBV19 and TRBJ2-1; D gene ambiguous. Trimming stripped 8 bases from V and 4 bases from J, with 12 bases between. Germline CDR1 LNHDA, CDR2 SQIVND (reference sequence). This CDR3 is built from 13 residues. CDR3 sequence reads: CASASAYYNEQFF. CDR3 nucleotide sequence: TGTGCCAGTGCGTCGGCTTATTACAATGAGCAGTTCTTC.

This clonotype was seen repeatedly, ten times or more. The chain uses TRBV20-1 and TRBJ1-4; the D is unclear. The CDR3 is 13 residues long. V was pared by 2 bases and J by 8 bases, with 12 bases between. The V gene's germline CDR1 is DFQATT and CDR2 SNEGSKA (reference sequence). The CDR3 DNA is TGCAGTGCTAGAAATTCTATAGGGGAAAAACTGTTTTTT. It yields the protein CSARNSIGEKLFF.

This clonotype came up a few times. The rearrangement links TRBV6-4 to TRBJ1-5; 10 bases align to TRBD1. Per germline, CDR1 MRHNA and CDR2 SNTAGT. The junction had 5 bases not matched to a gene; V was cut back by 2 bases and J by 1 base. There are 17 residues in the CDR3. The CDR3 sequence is CASSDPPDRGSNQPQHF. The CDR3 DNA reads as TGTGCCAGCAGTGACCCCCCGGACAGGGGGAGCAATCAGCCCCAGCATTTT.

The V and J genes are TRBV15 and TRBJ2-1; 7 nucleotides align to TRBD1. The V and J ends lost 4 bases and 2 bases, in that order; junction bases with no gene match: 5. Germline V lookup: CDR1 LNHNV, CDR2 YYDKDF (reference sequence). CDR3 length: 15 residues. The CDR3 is CATSTRDSPYNEQFF. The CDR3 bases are TGTGCCACCAGCACCCGGGACAGCCCCTACAATGAGCAGTTCTTC.

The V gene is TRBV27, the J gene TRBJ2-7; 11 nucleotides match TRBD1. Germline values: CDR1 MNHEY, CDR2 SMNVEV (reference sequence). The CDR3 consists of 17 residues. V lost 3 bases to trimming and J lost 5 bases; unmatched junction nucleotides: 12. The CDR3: CASSFNWDRGDRNEQYF. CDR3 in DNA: TGTGCCAGCAGTTTTAACTGGGACAGGGGGGATCGTAACGAGCAGTACTTC.

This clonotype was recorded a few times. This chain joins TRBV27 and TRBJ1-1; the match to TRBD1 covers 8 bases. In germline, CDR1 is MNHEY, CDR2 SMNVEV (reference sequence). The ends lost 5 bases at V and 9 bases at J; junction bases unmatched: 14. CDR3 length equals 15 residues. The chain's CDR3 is CASSPTRGRAKQAFF. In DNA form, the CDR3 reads TGTGCCAGCAGTCCAACCAGGGGGCGGGCCAAACAAGCTTTCTTT.

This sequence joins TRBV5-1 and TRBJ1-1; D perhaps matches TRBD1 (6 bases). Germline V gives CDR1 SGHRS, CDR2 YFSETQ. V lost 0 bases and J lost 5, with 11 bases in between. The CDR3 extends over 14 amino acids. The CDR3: CASSLVGGLTEAFF. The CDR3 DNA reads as TGCGCCAGCAGCTTGGTTGGGGGGCTAACTGAAGCTTTCTTT. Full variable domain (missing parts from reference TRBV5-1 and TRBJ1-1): KAGVTQTPRYLIKTRGQQVTLSCSPISGHRSVSWYQQTPGQGLQFLFEYFSETQRNKGNFPGRFSGRQFSNSRSEMNVSTLELGDSALYLCASSLVGGLTEAFFGQGTRLTVV.

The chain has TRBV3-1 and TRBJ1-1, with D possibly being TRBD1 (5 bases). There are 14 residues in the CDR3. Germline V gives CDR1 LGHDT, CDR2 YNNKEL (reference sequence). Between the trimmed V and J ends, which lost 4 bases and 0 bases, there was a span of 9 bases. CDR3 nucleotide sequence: TGTGCCAGCAGCCGACAGAACCTGAACACTGAAGCTTTCTTT. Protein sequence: CASSRQNLNTEAFF.

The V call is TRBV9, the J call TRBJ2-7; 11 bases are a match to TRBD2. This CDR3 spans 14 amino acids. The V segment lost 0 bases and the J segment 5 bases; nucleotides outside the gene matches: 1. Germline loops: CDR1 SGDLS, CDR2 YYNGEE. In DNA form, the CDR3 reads TGTGCCAGCAGCGTAGTAGCGGGAGGGGACGAGCAGTACTTC. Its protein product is CASSVVAGGDEQYF.

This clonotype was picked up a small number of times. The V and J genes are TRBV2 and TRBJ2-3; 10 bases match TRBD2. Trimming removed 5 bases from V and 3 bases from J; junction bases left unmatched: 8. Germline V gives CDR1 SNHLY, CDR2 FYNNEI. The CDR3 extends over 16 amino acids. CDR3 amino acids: CASSPLTSGFTDTQYF. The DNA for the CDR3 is TGTGCCAGCAGTCCCCTGACTAGCGGGTTTACAGATACGCAGTATTTT.

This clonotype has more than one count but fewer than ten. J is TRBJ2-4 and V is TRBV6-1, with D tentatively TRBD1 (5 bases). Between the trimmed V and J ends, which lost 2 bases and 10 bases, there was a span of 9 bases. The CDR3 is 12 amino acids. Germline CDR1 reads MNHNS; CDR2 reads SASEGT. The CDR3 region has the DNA TGTGCCAGCAGTGAACAGGGCAGGATTCAGTACTTC. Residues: CASSEQGRIQYF.

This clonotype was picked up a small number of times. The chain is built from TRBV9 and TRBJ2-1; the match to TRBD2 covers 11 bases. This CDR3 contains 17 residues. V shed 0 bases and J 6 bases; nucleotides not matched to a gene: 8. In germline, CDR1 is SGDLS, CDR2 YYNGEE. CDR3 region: CASSVVPGTSGPNEQFF. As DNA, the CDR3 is TGTGCCAGCAGCGTAGTCCCGGGGACTAGCGGTCCCAATGAGCAGTTCTTC. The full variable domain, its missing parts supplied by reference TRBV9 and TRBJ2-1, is DSGVTQTPKHLITATGQRVTLRCSPRSGDLSVYWYQQSLDQGLQFLIQYYNGEERAKGNILERFSAQQFPDLHSELNLSSLELGDSALYFCASSVVPGTSGPNEQFFGPGTRLTVL.

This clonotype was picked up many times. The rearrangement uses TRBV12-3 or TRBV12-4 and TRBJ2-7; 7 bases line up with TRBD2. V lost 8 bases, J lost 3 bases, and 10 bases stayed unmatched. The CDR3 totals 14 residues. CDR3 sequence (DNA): TGTGCCAGCGCCCCCGGGACTACCGACTACGAGCAGTACTTC. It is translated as CASAPGTTDYEQYF.

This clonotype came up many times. CDR3 in DNA: TGCGCCAGCAGCCAAGTGAGAGCGGGAGTAAACACCGGGGAGCTGTTTTTT. Its protein is CASSQVRAGVNTGELFF. This chain links TRBV4-1 with TRBJ2-2; 8 positions match TRBD2. V lost 1 base, J lost 2 bases, and 6 bases stayed unmatched. Germline CDR1 MGHRA, CDR2 YSYEKL. This CDR3 is 17 amino acids long.

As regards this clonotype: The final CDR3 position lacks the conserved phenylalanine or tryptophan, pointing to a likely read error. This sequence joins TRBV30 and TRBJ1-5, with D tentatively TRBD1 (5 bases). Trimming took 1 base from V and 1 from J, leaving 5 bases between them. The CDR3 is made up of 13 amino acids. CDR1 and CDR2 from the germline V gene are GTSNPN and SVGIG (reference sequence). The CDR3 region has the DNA TGTGCCTGGAGTGGGGACAGCAATCAGCCCCAGCATTAT. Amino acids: CAWSGDSNQPQHY.

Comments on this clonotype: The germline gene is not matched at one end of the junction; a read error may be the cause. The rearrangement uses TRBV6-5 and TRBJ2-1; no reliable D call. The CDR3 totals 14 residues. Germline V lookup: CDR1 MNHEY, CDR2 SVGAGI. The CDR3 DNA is TGTGCCAGCACTTACCTAAAGCCTTACAATGAGCAGTTCTTC. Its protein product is CASTYLKPYNEQFF.

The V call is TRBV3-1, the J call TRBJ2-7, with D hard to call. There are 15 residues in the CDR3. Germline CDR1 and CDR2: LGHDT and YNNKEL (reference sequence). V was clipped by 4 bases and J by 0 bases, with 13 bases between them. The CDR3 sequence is CASSPGLFNSYEQYF. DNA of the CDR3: TGTGCCAGCAGCCCGGGTCTTTTTAACTCCTACGAGCAGTACTTC.

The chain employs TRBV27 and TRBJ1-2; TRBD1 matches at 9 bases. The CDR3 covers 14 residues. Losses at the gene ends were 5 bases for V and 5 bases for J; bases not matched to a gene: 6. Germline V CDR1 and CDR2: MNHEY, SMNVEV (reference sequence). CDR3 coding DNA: TGTGCCAGCAGTGCCCGGGACAGGGTATATGGCTACACCTTC. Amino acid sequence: CASSARDRVYGYTF.

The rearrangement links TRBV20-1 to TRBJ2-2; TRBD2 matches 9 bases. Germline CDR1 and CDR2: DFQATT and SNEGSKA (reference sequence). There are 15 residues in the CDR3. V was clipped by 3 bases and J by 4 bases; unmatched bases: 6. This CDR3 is CSASRSSGVTGELFF. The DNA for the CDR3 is TGCAGTGCTAGTCGGTCTAGCGGGGTCACCGGGGAGCTGTTTTTT.

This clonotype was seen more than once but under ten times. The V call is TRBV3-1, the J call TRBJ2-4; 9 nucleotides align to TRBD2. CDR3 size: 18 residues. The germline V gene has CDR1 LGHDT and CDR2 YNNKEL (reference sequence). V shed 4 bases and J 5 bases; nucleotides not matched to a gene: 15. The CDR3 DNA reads TGTGCCAGCAGCCCCCTAAGCGCGGGAGGGCTTCCGCAAAACATTCAGTACTTC. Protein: CASSPLSAGGLPQNIQYF.

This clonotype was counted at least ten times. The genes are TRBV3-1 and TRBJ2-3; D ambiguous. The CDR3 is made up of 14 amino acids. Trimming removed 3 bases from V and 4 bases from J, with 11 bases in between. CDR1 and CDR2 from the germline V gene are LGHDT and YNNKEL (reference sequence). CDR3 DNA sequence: TGTGCCAGCAGCCAGACCTTCCTACCAGATACGCAGTATTTT. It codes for CASSQTFLPDTQYF.

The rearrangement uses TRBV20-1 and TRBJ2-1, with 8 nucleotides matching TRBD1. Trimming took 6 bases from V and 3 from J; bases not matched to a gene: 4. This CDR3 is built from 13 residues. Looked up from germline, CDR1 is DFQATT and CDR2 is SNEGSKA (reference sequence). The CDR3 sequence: CSALQGDYNEQFF. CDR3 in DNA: TGCAGTGCCCTACAGGGGGACTACAATGAGCAGTTCTTC.

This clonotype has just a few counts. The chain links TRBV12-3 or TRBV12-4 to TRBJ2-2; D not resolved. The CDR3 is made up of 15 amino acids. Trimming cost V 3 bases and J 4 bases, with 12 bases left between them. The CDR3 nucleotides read TGTGCCAGCAGTTTCTCCGGCTCTATCACCGGGGAGCTGTTTTTT. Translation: CASSFSGSITGELFF.